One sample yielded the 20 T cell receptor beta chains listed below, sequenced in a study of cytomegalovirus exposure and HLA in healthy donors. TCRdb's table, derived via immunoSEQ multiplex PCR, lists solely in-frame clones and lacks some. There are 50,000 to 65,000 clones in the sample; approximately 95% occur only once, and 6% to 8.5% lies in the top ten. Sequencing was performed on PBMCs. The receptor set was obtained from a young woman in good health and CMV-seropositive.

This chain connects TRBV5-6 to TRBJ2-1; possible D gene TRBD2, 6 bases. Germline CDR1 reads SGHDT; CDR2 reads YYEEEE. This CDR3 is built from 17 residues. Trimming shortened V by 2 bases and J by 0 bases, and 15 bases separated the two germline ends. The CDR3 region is CASSFFLRRGSYNEQFF. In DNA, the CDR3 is TGTGCCAGCAGCTTCTTTTTGCGGAGGGGCTCCTACAATGAGCAGTTCTTC.

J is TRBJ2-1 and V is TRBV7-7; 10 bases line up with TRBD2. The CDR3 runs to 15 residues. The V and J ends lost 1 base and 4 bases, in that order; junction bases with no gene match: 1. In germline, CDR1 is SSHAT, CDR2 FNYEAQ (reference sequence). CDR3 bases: TGTGCCAGCAGCTTAGTAGCGGGGGGTTACAATGAGCAGTTCTTC. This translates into CASSLVAGGYNEQFF.

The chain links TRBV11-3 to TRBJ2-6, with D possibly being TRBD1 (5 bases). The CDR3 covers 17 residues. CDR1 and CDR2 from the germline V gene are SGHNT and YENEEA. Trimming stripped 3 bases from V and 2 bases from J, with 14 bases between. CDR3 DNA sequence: TGTGCCAGCAGCTTGGGTGGGGCAACCCCTGGGGCCAACGTCCTGACTTTC. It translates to CASSLGGATPGANVLTF.

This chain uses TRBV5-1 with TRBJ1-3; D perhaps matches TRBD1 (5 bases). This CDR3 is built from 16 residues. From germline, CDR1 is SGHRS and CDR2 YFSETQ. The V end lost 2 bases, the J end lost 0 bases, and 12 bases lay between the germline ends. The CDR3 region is CASSFDRTDSGNTIYF. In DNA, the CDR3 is TGCGCCAGCAGCTTCGACAGAACCGACTCTGGAAACACCATATATTTT.

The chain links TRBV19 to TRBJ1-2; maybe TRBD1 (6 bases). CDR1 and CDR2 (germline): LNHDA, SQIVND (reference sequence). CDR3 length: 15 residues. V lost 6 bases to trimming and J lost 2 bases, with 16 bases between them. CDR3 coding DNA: TGTGCCAGTAGACCTTTCGACAGGCTGAACTATGGCTACACCTTC. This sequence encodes CASRPFDRLNYGYTF.

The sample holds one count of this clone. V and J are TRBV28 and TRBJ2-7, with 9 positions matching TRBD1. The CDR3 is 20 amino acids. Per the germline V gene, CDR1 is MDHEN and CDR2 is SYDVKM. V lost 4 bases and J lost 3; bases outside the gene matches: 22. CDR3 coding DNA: TGTGCCAGCAGTTCCCACAGAATCGACGTCCCCGGGACAGGGTACTACGAGCAGTACTTC. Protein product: CASSSHRIDVPGTGYYEQYF.

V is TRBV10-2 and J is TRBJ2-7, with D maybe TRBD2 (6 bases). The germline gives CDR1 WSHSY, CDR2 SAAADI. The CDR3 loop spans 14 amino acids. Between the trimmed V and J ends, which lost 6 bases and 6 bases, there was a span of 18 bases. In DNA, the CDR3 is TGCGCCAGCAGCCAGGGAATAACAGCGGGCGAGCAGTACTTC. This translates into CASSQGITAGEQYF.

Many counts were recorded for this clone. For the CDR3, the DNA is TGTGCCAGCAGCTTAGGGACAGGGAAAGAAGAGCAGTACTTC. As protein: CASSLGTGKEEQYF. V is TRBV13 and J is TRBJ2-7; 7 nucleotides match TRBD1. CDR1 and CDR2 (germline): PRHDT, FYEKMQ (reference sequence). V trimming: 0 bases; J trimming: 7 bases; junction bases outside the gene matches: 6. This CDR3 region has 14 residues.

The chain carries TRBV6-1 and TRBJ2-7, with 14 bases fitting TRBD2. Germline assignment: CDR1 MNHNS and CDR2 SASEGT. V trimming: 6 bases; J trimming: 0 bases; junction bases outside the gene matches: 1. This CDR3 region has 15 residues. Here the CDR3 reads CASRGTSGSSYEQYF. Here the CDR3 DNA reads TGTGCCAGCAGAGGGACTAGCGGGAGCTCCTACGAGCAGTACTTC.

As DNA, the CDR3 is TGTGCCAGCAGTTTATTCGGGGGACAGGCGACCTACGAGCAGTACTTC. Translating gives CASSLFGGQATYEQYF. The rearrangement joins TRBV28 to TRBJ2-7, with 8 bases aligning to TRBD1. CDR1 MDHEN and CDR2 SYDVKM come from the germline V gene. V shed 1 base and J 2 bases; nucleotides not matched to a gene: 7. The CDR3 contains 16 residues.

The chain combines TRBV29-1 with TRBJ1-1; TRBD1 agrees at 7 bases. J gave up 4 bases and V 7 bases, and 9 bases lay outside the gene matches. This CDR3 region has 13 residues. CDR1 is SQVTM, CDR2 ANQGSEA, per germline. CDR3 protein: CSARQGSRTEAFF. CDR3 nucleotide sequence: TGCAGCGCACGACAGGGCTCCCGCACTGAAGCTTTCTTT. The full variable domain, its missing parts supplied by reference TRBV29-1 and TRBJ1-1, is SAVISQKPSRDICQRGTSLTIQCQVDSQVTMMFWYRQQPGQSLTLIATANQGSEATYESGFVIDKFPISRPNLTFSTLTVSNMSPEDSSIYLCSARQGSRTEAFFGQGTRLTVV.

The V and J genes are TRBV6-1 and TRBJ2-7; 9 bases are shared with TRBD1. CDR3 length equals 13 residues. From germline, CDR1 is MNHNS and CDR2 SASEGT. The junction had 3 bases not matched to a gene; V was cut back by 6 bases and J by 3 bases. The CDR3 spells CASSLGQGYEQYF. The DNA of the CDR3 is TGTGCCAGCAGCCTGGGACAGGGCTACGAGCAGTACTTC.

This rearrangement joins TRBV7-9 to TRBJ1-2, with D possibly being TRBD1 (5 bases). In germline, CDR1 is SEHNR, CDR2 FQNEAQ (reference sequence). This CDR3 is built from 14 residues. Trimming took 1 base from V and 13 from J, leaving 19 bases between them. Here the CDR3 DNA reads TGTGCCAGCAGCTTAGGCGCGACAGCTTCCCATATCACCTTC. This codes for CASSLGATASHITF.

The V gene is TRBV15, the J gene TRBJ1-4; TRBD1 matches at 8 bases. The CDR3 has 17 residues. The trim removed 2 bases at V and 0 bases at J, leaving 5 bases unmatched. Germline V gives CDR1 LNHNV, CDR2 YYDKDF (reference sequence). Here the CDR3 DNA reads TGTGCCACCAGCAGATTAGACAGGGGTTCAACTAATGAAAAACTGTTTTTT. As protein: CATSRLDRGSTNEKLFF.

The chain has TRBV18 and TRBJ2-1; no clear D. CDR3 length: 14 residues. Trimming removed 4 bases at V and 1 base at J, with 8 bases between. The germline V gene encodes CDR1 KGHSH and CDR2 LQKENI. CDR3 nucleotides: TGTGCCAGCTCACTGGCGACATCCTACAATGAGCAGTTCTTC. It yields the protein CASSLATSYNEQFF. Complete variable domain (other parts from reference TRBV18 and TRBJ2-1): NAGVMQNPRHLVRRRGQEARLRCSPMKGHSHVYWYRQLPEEGLKFMVYLQKENIIDESGMPKERFSAEFPKEGPSILRIQQVVRGDSAAYFCASSLATSYNEQFFGPGTRLTVL.

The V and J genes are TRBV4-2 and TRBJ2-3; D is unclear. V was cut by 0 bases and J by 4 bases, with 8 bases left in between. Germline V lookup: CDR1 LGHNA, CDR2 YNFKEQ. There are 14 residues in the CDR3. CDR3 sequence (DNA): TGTGCCAGCAGCCAAGATAATCGCGCAGATACGCAGTATTTT. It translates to CASSQDNRADTQYF.

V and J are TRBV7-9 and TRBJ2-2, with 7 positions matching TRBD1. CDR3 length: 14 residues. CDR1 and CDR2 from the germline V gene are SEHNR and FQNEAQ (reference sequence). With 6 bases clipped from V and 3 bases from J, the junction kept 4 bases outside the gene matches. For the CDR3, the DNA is TGTGCCAGCAGACTTGACAGGGACACCGGGGAGCTGTTTTTT. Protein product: CASRLDRDTGELFF.

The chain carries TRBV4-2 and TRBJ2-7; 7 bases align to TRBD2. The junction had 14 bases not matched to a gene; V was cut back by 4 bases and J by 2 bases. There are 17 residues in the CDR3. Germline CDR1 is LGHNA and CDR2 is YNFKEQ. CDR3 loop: CASSPFDSETSPYEQYF. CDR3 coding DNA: TGTGCCAGCAGCCCCTTCGACTCGGAGACTAGCCCCTACGAGCAGTACTTC.

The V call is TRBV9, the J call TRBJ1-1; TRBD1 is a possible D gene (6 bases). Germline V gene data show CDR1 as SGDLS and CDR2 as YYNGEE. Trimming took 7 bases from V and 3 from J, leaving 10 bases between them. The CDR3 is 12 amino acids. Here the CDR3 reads CASEGGDTEAFF. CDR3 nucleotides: TGTGCCAGCGAAGGGGGGGACACTGAAGCTTTCTTT. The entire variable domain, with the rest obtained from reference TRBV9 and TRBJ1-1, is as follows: DSGVTQTPKHLITATGQRVTLRCSPRSGDLSVYWYQQSLDQGLQFLIQYYNGEERAKGNILERFSAQQFPDLHSELNLSSLELGDSALYFCASEGGDTEAFFGQGTRLTVV.

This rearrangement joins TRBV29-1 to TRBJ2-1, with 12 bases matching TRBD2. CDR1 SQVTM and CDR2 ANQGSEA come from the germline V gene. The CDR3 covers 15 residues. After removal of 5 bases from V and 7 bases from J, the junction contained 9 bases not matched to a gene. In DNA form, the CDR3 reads TGCAGCGTTCTAGCGGGAGGGGGGCTGGGGAATGAGCAGTTCTTC. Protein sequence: CSVLAGGGLGNEQFF.